This record concerns one T cell receptor (beta chain) sequence. The time point denotes: after neoadjuvant nivolumab, at surgical resection. Patients had HPV-negative, locally advanced oral cavity squamous cell carcinoma. No culture or expansion preceded analysis of these blood cells. V was pared by 0 bases and J by 0 bases, with 7 bases between. The length of the CDR3 is 15 residues. The germline V gene encodes CDR1 SGHRS and CDR2 YFSETQ. These data belong to a study of neoadjuvant anti-PD-1 for oral cavity cancer. Most PBMC samples had approximately 480 ng input DNA in six replicates. Here immunoSEQ multiplex PCR was the method, and the copy in TCRdb shows in-frame clones only, minus some. The sample lists some 14,000 clones; 73% were seen once.

The starting material was PBMCs, obtained after nivolumab (anti-PD-1) treatment. This TCR was recovered from a person between 40 and 79 years old with oral cavity squamous cell carcinoma. The chain couples TRBV5-1 to TRBJ1-5; D is uncertain. CDR3 sequence: CASSLDGYSNQPQHF. CDR3 DNA sequence: TGCGCCAGCAGCTTGGATGGGTATAGCAATCAGCCCCAGCATTTT.